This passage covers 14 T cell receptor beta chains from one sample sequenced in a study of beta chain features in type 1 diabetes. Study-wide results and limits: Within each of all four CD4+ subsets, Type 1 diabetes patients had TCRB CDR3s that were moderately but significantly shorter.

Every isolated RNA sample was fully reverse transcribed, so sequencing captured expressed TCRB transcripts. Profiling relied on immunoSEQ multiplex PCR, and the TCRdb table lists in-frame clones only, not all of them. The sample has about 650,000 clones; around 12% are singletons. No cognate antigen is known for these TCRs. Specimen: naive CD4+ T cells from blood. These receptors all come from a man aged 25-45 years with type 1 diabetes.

CDR3 residues: CASSFGRTDTQYF. The CDR3 nucleotides read TGTGCCAGCAGTTTTGGGCGGACTGACACGCAGTATTTT. This chain joins TRBV9 and TRBJ2-3; TRBD2 is a possible D gene (5 bases). The V gene lost 5 bases and the J gene lost 9 bases, with 16 bases spanning the gap. The CDR3 sequence is 13 residues long. The germline CDR1 and CDR2 sequences are SGDLS and YYNGEE.

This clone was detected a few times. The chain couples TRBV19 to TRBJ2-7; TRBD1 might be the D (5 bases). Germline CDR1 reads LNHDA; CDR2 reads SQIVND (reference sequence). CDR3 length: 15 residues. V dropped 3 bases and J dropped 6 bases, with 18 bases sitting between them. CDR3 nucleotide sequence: TGTGCCAGTAGTATCGCAACAGGCCCTTCGACCGAGCAGTACTTC. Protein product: CASSIATGPSTEQYF.

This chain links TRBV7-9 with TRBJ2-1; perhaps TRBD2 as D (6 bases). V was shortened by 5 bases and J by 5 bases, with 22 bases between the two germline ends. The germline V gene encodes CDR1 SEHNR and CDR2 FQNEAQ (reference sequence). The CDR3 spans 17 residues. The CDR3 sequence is CASSARGSGGLNNEQFF. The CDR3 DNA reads TGTGCCAGCAGCGCCCGGGGGAGCGGAGGCCTAAACAATGAGCAGTTCTTC.

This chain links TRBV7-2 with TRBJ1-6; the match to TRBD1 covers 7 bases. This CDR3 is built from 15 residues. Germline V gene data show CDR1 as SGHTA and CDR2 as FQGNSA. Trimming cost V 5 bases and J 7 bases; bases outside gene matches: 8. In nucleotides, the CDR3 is TGTGCCAGCAGCCTACAGGGGCAAACGAATTCACCCCTCCACTTT. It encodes CASSLQGQTNSPLHF.

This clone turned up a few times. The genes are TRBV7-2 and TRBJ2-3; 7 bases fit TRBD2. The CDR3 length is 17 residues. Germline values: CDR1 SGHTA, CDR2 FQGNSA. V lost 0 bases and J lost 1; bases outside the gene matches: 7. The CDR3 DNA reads TGTGCCAGCAGCTTAGCGCAAGCGGGGTTTGGCACAGATACGCAGTATTTT. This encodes CASSLAQAGFGTDTQYF.

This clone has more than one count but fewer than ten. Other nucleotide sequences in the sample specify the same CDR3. CDR3 region: CASSLQGSGNTIYF. For the CDR3, the DNA is TGTGCCAGCAGCTTGCAGGGATCTGGAAACACCATATATTTT. This chain uses TRBV7-2 with TRBJ1-3, with D maybe TRBD1 (5 bases). From germline, CDR1 is SGHTA and CDR2 FQGNSA. The V end lost 3 bases, the J end lost 1 base, and 7 bases lay between the germline ends. This CDR3 is built from 14 residues.

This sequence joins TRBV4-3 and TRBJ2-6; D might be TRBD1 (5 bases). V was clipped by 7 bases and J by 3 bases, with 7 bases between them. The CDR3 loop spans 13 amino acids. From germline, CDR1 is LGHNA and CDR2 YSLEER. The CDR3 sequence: CASKQVGANVLTF. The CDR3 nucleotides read TGCGCCAGCAAACAGGTTGGGGCCAACGTCCTGACTTTC.

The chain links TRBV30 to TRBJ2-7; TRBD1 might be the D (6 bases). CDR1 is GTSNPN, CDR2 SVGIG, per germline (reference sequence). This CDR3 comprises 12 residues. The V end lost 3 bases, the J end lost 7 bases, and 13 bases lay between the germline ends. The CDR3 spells CAWSLVRGEQYF. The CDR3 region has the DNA TGTGCCTGGAGCCTCGTCAGGGGTGAGCAGTACTTC.

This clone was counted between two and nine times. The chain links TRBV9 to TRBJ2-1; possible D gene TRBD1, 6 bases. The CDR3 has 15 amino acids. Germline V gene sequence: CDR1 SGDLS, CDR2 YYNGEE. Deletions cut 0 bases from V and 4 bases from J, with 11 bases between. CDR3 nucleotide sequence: TGTGCCAGCAGCGTAGACGGACAGCGTTACAATGAGCAGTTCTTC. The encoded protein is CASSVDGQRYNEQFF.

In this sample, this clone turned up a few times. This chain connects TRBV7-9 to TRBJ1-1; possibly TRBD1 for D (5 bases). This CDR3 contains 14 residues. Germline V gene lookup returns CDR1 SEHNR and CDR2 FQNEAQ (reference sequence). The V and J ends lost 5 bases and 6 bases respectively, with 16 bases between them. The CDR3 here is CASSQGPERAEAFF. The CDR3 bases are TGTGCCAGCAGCCAGGGACCGGAGAGGGCTGAAGCTTTCTTT.

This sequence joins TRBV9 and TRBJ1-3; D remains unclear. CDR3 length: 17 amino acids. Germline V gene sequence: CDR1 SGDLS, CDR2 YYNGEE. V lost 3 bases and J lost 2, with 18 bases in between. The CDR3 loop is CASSARAQAKPGNTIYF. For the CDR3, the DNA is TGTGCCAGCAGCGCAAGAGCCCAAGCGAAGCCTGGAAACACCATATATTTT.

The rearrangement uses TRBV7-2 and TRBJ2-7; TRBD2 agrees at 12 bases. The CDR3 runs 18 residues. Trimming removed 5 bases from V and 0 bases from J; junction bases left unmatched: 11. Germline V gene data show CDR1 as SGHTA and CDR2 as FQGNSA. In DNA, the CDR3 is TGTGCCAGCAGCCCCTTAACTAGCGGGGGGCCCAGCTCCTACGAGCAGTACTTC. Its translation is CASSPLTSGGPSSYEQYF.

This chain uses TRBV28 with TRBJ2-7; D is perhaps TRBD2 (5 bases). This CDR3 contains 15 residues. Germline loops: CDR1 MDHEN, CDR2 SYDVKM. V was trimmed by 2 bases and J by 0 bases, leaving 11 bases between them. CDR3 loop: CASSLTRIYSYEQYF. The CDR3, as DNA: TGTGCCAGCAGTTTAACTAGGATTTACTCCTACGAGCAGTACTTC.

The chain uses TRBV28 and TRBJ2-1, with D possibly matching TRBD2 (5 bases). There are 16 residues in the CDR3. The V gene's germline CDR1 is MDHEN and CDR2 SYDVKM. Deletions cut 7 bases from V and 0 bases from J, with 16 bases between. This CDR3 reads CASTHGGSSSYNEQFF. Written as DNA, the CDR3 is TGTGCCAGCACCCATGGCGGGTCCAGCTCCTACAATGAGCAGTTCTTC.